This passage covers 2 T cell receptor beta chains from one sample sequenced in a study of long-term antiretroviral therapy in people with HIV. Researchers ran immunoSEQ v3.0 at survey level. Using immunoSEQ multiplex PCR, the repertoire was profiled, and TCRdb retains in-frame clones only, with some absent. The repertoire holds 35,000 to 45,000 clones, with around four fifths as singletons. The starting material was unsorted PBMCs, obtained 0.3 years after starting antiretroviral therapy. The receptors were gathered from a man aged 18-30 years with HIV.

This chain joins TRBV6-5 and TRBJ1-2; D gene uncertain. The CDR3 spans 14 residues. With 6 bases removed from V and 8 bases from J, the gap between germline ends came to 19 bases. Germline assignment: CDR1 MNHEY and CDR2 SVGAGI. The CDR3 loop is CASRPTQRDWGYTF. The CDR3 nucleotides are TGTGCCAGCAGGCCTACGCAGAGGGATTGGGGCTACACCTTC.

The chain uses TRBV5-1 and TRBJ1-2; D remains ambiguous. The length of the CDR3 is 16 residues. Germline assignment: CDR1 SGHRS and CDR2 YFSETQ. V shed 3 bases and J shed 4 bases, with 19 bases lying between them. CDR3 nucleotide sequence: TGCGCCAGCAGCTCGTTGGAGCCCGGGCACCTCTATGGCTACACCTTC. This gives the protein CASSSLEPGHLYGYTF.